The 17 T cell receptor beta chains below were found in one sample sequenced in a study of patients and donors after allogeneic stem cell transplantation. TCRdb passed the RT-PCR reads through MiXCR, listing each CDR3 protein once. Of 800,000 to 1,000,000 distinct CDR3 sequences listed, about a sixth are singletons. Material for sequencing was blood, either unsorted or a sorted T cell fraction (not recorded which). The receptors were sampled from a human donor who was either an allogeneic HSCT recipient or a stem cell or donor lymphocyte infusion donor (not recorded which). It is not recorded whose cells these are; they may come from a transplant donor.

The J gene is TRBJ1-4, the V gene TRBV7-8; unclear D gene. The CDR3 totals 13 residues. Trimming removed 5 bases from V and 10 bases from J, with 14 bases in between. CDR1 is SGHVS, CDR2 FQNEAQ, per germline. The CDR3 reads CASSNRDVSKLFF. CDR3 DNA: TGTGCCAGCAGCAACCGGGATGTCTCAAAACTGTTTTTT. The full variable domain, with the rest looked up from reference TRBV7-8 and TRBJ1-4, is GAGVSQSPRYKVAKRGQDVALRCDPISGHVSLFWYQQALGQGPEFLTYFQNEAQLDKSGLPSDRFFAERPEGSVSTLKIQRTQQEDSAVYLCASSNRDVSKLFFGSGTQLSVL.

The chain is built from TRBV5-8 and TRBJ1-4; tentative D call: TRBD1 (6 bases). Germline values: CDR1 SGHTS, CDR2 YDEGEE. CDR3 length equals 16 residues. V was pared by 4 bases and J by 4 bases, with 17 bases between. CDR3 DNA: TGTGCCAGCAGCCCCCAGGGGCTAGGCTTTAATGAAAAACTGTTTTTT. This encodes CASSPQGLGFNEKLFF.

This clonotype occurred many times. This chain links TRBV10-3 with TRBJ2-1; D might be TRBD1 or TRBD2, each matching 6 bases. This CDR3 is 16 amino acids long. In germline, CDR1 is ENHRY, CDR2 SYGVKD. V was clipped by 0 bases and J by 9 bases, with 18 bases between them. The CDR3 DNA is TGTGCCATCAGTGAGTCTGCGGGACACGGACCCGGTGAGCAGTTCTTC. This gives the protein CAISESAGHGPGEQFF.

This sequence joins TRBV5-8 and TRBJ2-3, with D tentatively TRBD2 (6 bases). V gave up 4 bases and J gave up 5 bases, with 17 bases separating them. The CDR3 covers 15 residues. Germline values: CDR1 SGHTS, CDR2 YDEGEE. The CDR3 spells CASSESPGDGDTQYF. In DNA form, the CDR3 reads TGTGCCAGCAGCGAAAGCCCGGGGGATGGAGATACGCAGTATTTT.

Only a few counts were recorded for this clonotype. The rearrangement joins TRBV20-1 to TRBJ1-1, with TRBD1 matching over 10 bases. The germline V gene has CDR1 DFQATT and CDR2 SNEGSKA (reference sequence). With V trimmed by 2 bases and J by 7 bases, 4 bases remained unmatched. The CDR3 length is 13 residues. CDR3 coding DNA: TGCAGTGCTAGAAACCGGGACAGGGGTGAAGCTTTCTTT. Translation gives CSARNRDRGEAFF.

J is TRBJ1-1 and V is TRBV12-3 or TRBV12-4; 8 bases are shared with TRBD1. The CDR3 extends over 12 amino acids. V lost 5 bases to trimming and J lost 10 bases; unmatched junction nucleotides: 6. CDR3 residues: CASSLQGAGAFF. For the CDR3, the DNA is TGTGCCAGCAGTCTCCAGGGGGCGGGAGCTTTCTTT.

This chain links TRBV4-2 with TRBJ2-7, with 7 bases matching TRBD2. The V and J ends lost 1 base and 5 bases, in that order; junction bases with no gene match: 8. The length of the CDR3 is 15 residues. Germline V CDR1 and CDR2: LGHNA, YNFKEQ. The CDR3 DNA reads as TGTGCCAGCAGCCAAGGGGGACTACAGGTCCACGAGCAGTACTTC. Its protein product is CASSQGGLQVHEQYF.

The chain uses TRBV27 and TRBJ2-3, with 8 bases identical to TRBD1. V was pared by 5 bases and J by 0 bases, with 10 bases of the junction left unmatched. Germline V gene sequence: CDR1 MNHEY, CDR2 SMNVEV (reference sequence). The CDR3 covers 17 residues. CDR3 nucleotide sequence: TGTGCCAGCAGTCCAAGGCCCGGGACAGGAAGCACAGATACGCAGTATTTT. This gives the protein CASSPRPGTGSTDTQYF.

This clonotype has more than one count but fewer than ten. V gene TRBV21-1 combines with J gene TRBJ2-3; the D call TRBD1 from the table was never checked on the DNA. TRBV21-1 is annotated as a pseudogene. CDR3 length equals 18 residues. CDR3 residues: CASSKAVERDRDTDTQYF. The CDR3 nucleotides are TGTGCCAGCAGCAAAGCGGTCGAGAGGGACAGGGACACAGATACGCAGTATTTT.

The chain carries TRBV5-1 and TRBJ1-1; D not certain. The CDR3 sequence is 15 residues long. V lost 0 bases and J 6 bases, leaving 15 bases between the germline ends. Germline V CDR1 and CDR2: SGHRS, YFSETQ. This CDR3 reads CASSLAELRTPEAFF. The CDR3 nucleotides read TGCGCCAGCAGCTTGGCCGAATTGCGGACCCCTGAAGCTTTCTTT. The whole variable domain, filled in from reference TRBV5-1 and TRBJ1-1, reads KAGVTQTPRYLIKTRGQQVTLSCSPISGHRSVSWYQQTPGQGLQFLFEYFSETQRNKGNFPGRFSGRQFSNSRSEMNVSTLELGDSALYLCASSLAELRTPEAFFGQGTRLTVV.

This clonotype was seen a handful of times. The chain uses TRBV6-1 and TRBJ1-2, with 9 bases aligning to TRBD1. CDR1 MNHNS and CDR2 SASEGT come from the germline V gene. V lost 6 bases to trimming and J lost 8 bases; unmatched junction nucleotides: 7. The CDR3 loop spans 13 amino acids. CDR3 in DNA: TGTGCCAGCAGCCCCGGACAGGGGCAGGGCTACACCTTC. The encoded protein is CASSPGQGQGYTF.

In its sample, this clonotype was seen a few times. V usage is TRBV6-5 and J usage is TRBJ2-7; D remains unclear. The CDR3 extends over 13 amino acids. Germline values: CDR1 MNHEY, CDR2 SVGAGI. V lost 2 bases and J 6 bases, leaving 11 bases between the germline ends. CDR3 sequence: CASSYPKAGEQYF. CDR3 nucleotides: TGTGCCAGCAGTTACCCCAAGGCAGGCGAGCAGTACTTC.

This clonotype came up a few times. The chain links TRBV11-1 to TRBJ2-5; 10 nucleotides agree with TRBD2. The CDR3 covers 18 residues. Trimming took 6 bases from V and 2 from J; bases not matched to a gene: 15. Germline V lookup: CDR1 SGHAT, CDR2 FQDESV (reference sequence). The CDR3 is CASSTGPSGGDVQETQYF. The CDR3 DNA reads as TGTGCCAGCAGTACAGGGCCTAGCGGGGGAGATGTTCAAGAGACCCAGTACTTC.

This clonotype came up a few times. This sequence joins TRBV9 and TRBJ2-3; D uncertain. Germline V gene sequence: CDR1 SGDLS, CDR2 YYNGEE. Deletions cut 0 bases from V and 8 bases from J, with 19 bases between. This CDR3 region has 16 residues. DNA of the CDR3: TGTGCCAGCAGCGTAGGGACCGACTCAAGGTCGGCTACGCAGTATTTT. Its protein product is CASSVGTDSRSATQYF.

This clonotype was seen ten or more times. J is TRBJ2-1 and V is TRBV12-3 or TRBV12-4; D is ambiguous. V was shortened by 5 bases and J by 7 bases, with 6 bases between the two germline ends. The CDR3 runs 11 residues. CDR3 in amino acids: CASSARNEQFF. The CDR3 coding sequence is TGTGCCAGCAGTGCACGGAATGAGCAGTTCTTC.

The chain uses TRBV2 and TRBJ2-5; possibly TRBD2 for D (5 bases). The CDR3 sequence is 14 residues long. The V gene's germline CDR1 is SNHLY and CDR2 FYNNEI. The V end lost 2 bases, the J end lost 4 bases, and 11 bases lay between the germline ends. The CDR3 loop reads CASSEYLAGETQYF. CDR3 DNA sequence: TGTGCCAGCAGTGAATATCTAGCCGGAGAGACCCAGTACTTC.

The gene calls are TRBV10-3 and TRBJ2-1, with 11 bases fitting TRBD2. Germline V gene lookup returns CDR1 ENHRY and CDR2 SYGVKD. J was trimmed by 1 base and V by 5 bases; bases with no gene match: 4. The CDR3 is 16 residues long. The CDR3 DNA sequence: TGTGCCATCAGTCCAGGGACTAGCGGTTCCTACAATGAGCAGTTCTTC. Translated: CAISPGTSGSYNEQFF.